This T cell receptor (beta chain) is from a study of blood T cell repertoires in COVID-19. The wider study: T cells, B-cell-depleted T cells, or PBMCs supplied cDNA or gDNA.

Method: immunoSEQ multiplex PCR; TCRdb's copy keeps in-frame clones and lacks some. This repertoire shows 130,000 or so clones, approximately 90% found once; its top ten account for 25% to 30%. This clone was found once. Trimming took 3 bases from V and 5 from J; bases not matched to a gene: 3. The CDR3 runs 15 residues. Germline loops: CDR1 MDHEN, CDR2 SYDVKM. The sequenced material came from peripheral blood. The V and J genes are TRBV28 and TRBJ2-1, with 11 bases matching TRBD2. The receptor was derived from an older man with active or convalescent COVID-19. For the CDR3, the DNA is TGTGCCAGCAGTTTCTCTAGCGGGGGGAACAATGAGCAGTTCTTC. Translation: CASSFSSGGNNEQFF.